The next 10 T cell receptor beta chains were all read from a single sample in a study of naive and memory T cell subsets. An equimolar mix of two oligonucleotides served as the beta constant-region primer for TRBC1 and TRBC2. Ligated cDNA was amplified by four rounds of PCR with nested alpha and beta constant-region primers and SP2. TCRdb re-analysed the UMI-ligation and nested PCR reads in MiXCR, keeping a single row per CDR3 protein. The sample yields just over 80,000 distinct CDR3 sequences, approximately 9.2% seen once. The sequenced sample consisted of naive CD8+ T cells from blood. The receptors here all came from a human donor in good health.

This clonotype appeared a few times. V usage is TRBV7-6 and J usage is TRBJ2-1; 10 nucleotides match TRBD2. CDR1 and CDR2 from the germline V gene are SGHVS and FNYEAQ. J gave up 7 bases and V 4 bases, and 4 bases lay outside the gene matches. The CDR3 is 14 residues long. Written as DNA, the CDR3 is TGTGCCAGCAGCTCCGGACTAGCGGTGAATGAGCAGTTCTTC. Translating gives CASSSGLAVNEQFF.

This clonotype was seen a handful of times. The V call is TRBV27, the J call TRBJ2-3; D not certain. V was clipped by 4 bases and J by 7 bases, with 12 bases between them. The CDR3 is made up of 13 amino acids. From germline, CDR1 is MNHEY and CDR2 SMNVEV (reference sequence). CDR3 residues: CASSSTGPNTQYF. CDR3 coding DNA: TGTGCCAGCAGTTCAACCGGGCCCAATACGCAGTATTTT.

This clonotype was counted only a few times. The gene calls are TRBV7-2 and TRBJ1-5, with D unclear. Germline lookup yields CDR1 SGHTA and CDR2 FQGNSA. The length of the CDR3 is 16 residues. Trimming stripped 5 bases from V and 4 bases from J, with 18 bases between. The CDR3 reads CASSPAEEVWNQPQHF. For the CDR3, the DNA is TGTGCCAGCAGCCCGGCCGAGGAGGTCTGGAATCAGCCCCAGCATTTT.

The chain combines TRBV24-1 with TRBJ1-1, with D maybe TRBD1 (5 bases). Germline values: CDR1 KGHDR, CDR2 SFDVKD. The V and J ends lost 3 bases and 0 bases respectively, with 16 bases between them. The CDR3 is 17 residues long. CDR3 sequence reads: CATSDPPLDSMNTEAFF. The CDR3 DNA reads TGTGCCACCAGTGATCCTCCCCTCGACAGCATGAACACTGAAGCTTTCTTT.

This clonotype was counted many times. The CDR3, as DNA: TGCGCCAGCAGCCAAGATATCGGGCTAGCGGGAGGGTATGAGACCCAGTACTTC. This encodes CASSQDIGLAGGYETQYF. The chain uses TRBV4-3 and TRBJ2-5; 12 nucleotides agree with TRBD2. This CDR3 comprises 18 residues. The germline V gene encodes CDR1 LGHNA and CDR2 YSLEER. The junction had 10 bases not matched to a gene; V was cut back by 0 bases and J by 5 bases.

The chain links TRBV7-8 to TRBJ2-7, with D possibly TRBD2 on 5 matching bases. Germline assignment: CDR1 SGHVS and CDR2 FQNEAQ. V was clipped by 5 bases and J by 2 bases, with 19 bases between them. The CDR3 length is 16 residues. DNA of the CDR3: TGTGCCAGCAGCAGCCGGGTGGCGGGTCAGACCTACGAGCAGTACTTC. Amino acid sequence: CASSSRVAGQTYEQYF. Drawing the rest from reference TRBV7-8 and TRBJ2-7, the complete variable domain is GAGVSQSPRYKVAKRGQDVALRCDPISGHVSLFWYQQALGQGPEFLTYFQNEAQLDKSGLPSDRFFAERPEGSVSTLKIQRTQQEDSAVYLCASSSRVAGQTYEQYFGPGTRLTVT.

The chain recombines TRBV6-5 with TRBJ2-2; D uncertain. CDR3 length equals 13 residues. Germline V gene lookup returns CDR1 MNHEY and CDR2 SVGAGI. Between the trimmed V and J ends, which lost 0 bases and 6 bases, there was a span of 5 bases. This CDR3 is CASSYSIAGELFF. The CDR3 nucleotides read TGTGCCAGCAGTTACTCGATTGCCGGGGAGCTGTTTTTT.

Details on this clonotype: A much larger clone differs by one base, so this may be a read error. This chain connects TRBV23-1 to TRBJ1-5; the D is unclear. TRBV23-1 is an open reading frame, and its role is uncertain. CDR3 length: 14 residues. The CDR3, as DNA: TGCGCCAACAGTCAATCGAGGCCCAATCAGCCCCAGCATTTT. Translated, it gives CANSQSRPNQPQHF.

In its sample, this clonotype was seen many times. V usage is TRBV2 and J usage is TRBJ2-6; TRBD1 aligns across 7 bases. The CDR3 consists of 16 residues. Germline CDR1 SNHLY, CDR2 FYNNEI. The V gene end was trimmed by 8 bases and the J gene end by 4 bases; junction bases not matched to a gene: 11. CDR3 sequence (DNA): TGTGCCAGCTACGGACAGGTGGTACTCGGGGCCAACGTCCTGACTTTC. Translated: CASYGQVVLGANVLTF.

The rearrangement joins TRBV6-2 or TRBV6-3 to TRBJ1-5; no reliable D call. Germline loops: CDR1 MNHEY, CDR2 SVGEGT. There are 13 residues in the CDR3. V was shortened by 4 bases and J by 2 bases, with 6 bases between the two germline ends. The CDR3 region is CASSSAGNQPQHF. CDR3 sequence (DNA): TGTGCCAGCAGTTCAGCCGGCAATCAGCCCCAGCATTTT.